The 10 T cell receptor beta chains below all came from one sample that was sequenced in a study of T cells in women clearing cervical HPV infection. Generated by immunoSEQ multiplex PCR, the TCRdb table keeps only in-frame clones and is missing some. This sample's table has 25,000 to 35,000 clones. The material sequenced was blood buffy coat. The receptor source for this set is a woman between 18 and 70 years old with a cervical HPV16 infection that either progressed to CIN3+ or cleared (not recorded which).

About this clone itself: The CDR3 end is not reached by the read, which stops 3 residues before it; the germline J gene fills it in. The chain is built from TRBV7-3 and TRBJ1-2, with D possibly matching TRBD1 (6 bases). Germline V gene sequence: CDR1 SGHTA, CDR2 FQGTGA. The CDR3 has 15 amino acids. CDR3 protein: CASSATGTWMEDYTF. The CDR3 bases that were read are TGTGCCAGCAGCGCAACCGGGACATGGATGGAGGAC.

With respect to this clone: The read terminates 3 residues ahead of where the CDR3 ends, so the germline J gene completes it. The chain carries TRBV29-1 and TRBJ2-7; 8 nucleotides line up with TRBD2. Germline CDR1 SQVTM, CDR2 ANQGSEA. The CDR3 sequence is 11 residues long. Unmatched junction bases numbered 4, after V lost 7 bases and J lost 5 bases. The CDR3 sequence is CSGTSSDEQYF. The sequenced CDR3 bases are TGCAGCGGGACTAGCAGCGACGAG.

On this clone itself: The sequenced fragment ends 3 residues before the CDR3 boundary, so the rest is inferred from the germline J gene. The chain has TRBV20-1 and TRBJ1-4, with a weak D call TRBD1 (5 bases). The CDR3 length is 15 residues. Germline CDR1 is DFQATT and CDR2 is SNEGSKA (reference sequence). With 5 bases removed from V and 0 bases from J, the gap between germline ends came to 13 bases. The sequenced CDR3 bases are TGCAGTGCTCTCAGGGATGCCACAACTAATGAAAAA. Protein product: CSALRDATTNEK. The full CDR3 sequence reads CSALRDATTNEKLFF.

Concerning this clone: The missing CDR3 end, 3 residues past where the read stops, is filled in from the germline J gene. The V gene is TRBV28, the J gene TRBJ2-7; perhaps TRBD2 as D (6 bases). V lost 5 bases and J 2 bases, leaving 13 bases between the germline ends. This CDR3 has 14 amino acids. Germline V gene data show CDR1 as MDHEN and CDR2 as SYDVKM. The CDR3 bases that were read are TGTGCCAGCAGTATACCCGGGACTGCCTACGAG. This translates into CASSIPGTAYE. The complete CDR3 sequence is CASSIPGTAYEQYF.

Comment on this clone: The read is 3 residues too short to cover the CDR3 end, so that end is filled in from the germline J gene. V gene TRBV19 combines with J gene TRBJ1-1; TRBD1 agrees at 9 bases. Trimming took 5 bases from V and 0 from J; bases not matched to a gene: 10. This CDR3 region has 17 residues. Looked up from germline, CDR1 is LNHDA and CDR2 is SQIVND (reference sequence). CDR3 DNA (partial): TGTGCCAGTAGTCCGGGACAGGGCGGTATCATGAACACTGAA. This codes for CASSPGQGGIMNTE. The whole CDR3 sequence reads CASSPGQGGIMNTEAFF.

Notes on this clone: The read is 3 residues too short to cover the CDR3 end, so that end is filled in from the germline J gene. The V gene is TRBV18, the J gene TRBJ2-4; TRBD1 matches at 8 bases. The CDR3 has 15 amino acids. CDR1 is KGHSH, CDR2 LQKENI, per germline. The CDR3 DNA, read in part, is TGTGCCAGCTCACCGAGGCTGGACGGACAGGGAGGT. Amino acids: CASSPRLDGQGG. In full, the CDR3 is CASSPRLDGQGGQYF.

About this clone itself: The CDR3 is cut off 3 residues early in the read; its end comes from the germline J gene. V and J are TRBV30 and TRBJ1-2; TRBD1 matches 7 bases. Germline V CDR1 and CDR2: GTSNPN, SVGIG (reference sequence). Germline trimming cut 0 bases from V and 7 bases from J; bases unmatched to any gene: 8. The CDR3 is 14 amino acids. CDR3 in amino acids: CAWSVGTTGVGYTF. The CDR3 DNA, read in part, is TGTGCCTGGAGTGTCGGGACCACAGGGGTTGGC.

Notes on this clone: The read stops 3 residues short of the end of the CDR3; the missing end is completed from the germline J gene. V is TRBV29-1 and J is TRBJ2-2, with D maybe TRBD1 (5 bases). CDR1 and CDR2 from the germline V gene are SQVTM and ANQGSEA. The CDR3 spans 14 residues. V shed 4 bases and J shed 1 base, with 10 bases lying between them. CDR3 bases read: TGCAGCGTTGGGAAGGGGATGAACACCGGGGAG. Its translation: CSVGKGMNTGE. The entire CDR3 sequence reads CSVGKGMNTGELFF.

For this clone: At one end, the junction sequence differs from germline, possibly due to a read error. The CDR3 is cut off 3 residues early in the read; its end comes from the germline J gene. Other nucleotide sequences in the sample specify the same CDR3. The chain joins TRBV7-2 to TRBJ1-3, with D possibly TRBD1 on 5 matching bases. This CDR3 has 15 amino acids. The germline CDR1 and CDR2 sequences are SGHTA and FQGNSA. The chain's CDR3 is CASSLVQGYGNTIYF. The CDR3 DNA, read in part, is TGTGCCAGCAGCTTGGTGCAGGGCTACGGAAACACG. The full variable domain, completed using reference TRBV7-2 and TRBJ1-3, is GAGVSQSPSNKVTEKGKDVELRCDPISGHTALYWYRQSLGQGLEFLIYFQGNSAPDKSGLPSDRFSAERTGGSVSTLTIQRTQQEDSAVYLCASSLVQGYGNTIYFGEGSWLTVV.

Concerning this clone: The CDR3 extends 3 residues past the end of the read, so its final part is completed from the germline J gene. This rearrangement joins TRBV2 to TRBJ1-5; 7 nucleotides align to TRBD1. Germline assignment: CDR1 SNHLY and CDR2 FYNNEI. This CDR3 comprises 16 residues. V was pared by 0 bases and J by 0 bases, with 2 bases of the junction left unmatched. CDR3 sequence reads: CASSEAGTVSNQPQHF. The sequenced CDR3 bases are TGTGCCAGCAGTGAAGCGGGGACAGTTAGCAATCAGCCC. Together with reference TRBV2 and TRBJ1-5, the CDR3 gives the full variable domain: EPEVTQTPSHQVTQMGQEVILRCVPISNHLYFYWYRQILGQKVEFLVSFYNNEISEKSEIFDDQFSVERPDGSNFTLKIRSTKLEDSAMYFCASSEAGTVSNQPQHFGDGTRLSIL.